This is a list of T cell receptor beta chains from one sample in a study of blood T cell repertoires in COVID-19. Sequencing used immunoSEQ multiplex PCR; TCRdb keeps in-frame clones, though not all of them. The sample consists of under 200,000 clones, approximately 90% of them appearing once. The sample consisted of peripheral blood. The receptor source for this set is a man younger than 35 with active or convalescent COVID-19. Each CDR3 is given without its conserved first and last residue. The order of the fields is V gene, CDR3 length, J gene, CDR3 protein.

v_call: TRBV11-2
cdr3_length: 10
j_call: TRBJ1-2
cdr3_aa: ASSPSNYGYT

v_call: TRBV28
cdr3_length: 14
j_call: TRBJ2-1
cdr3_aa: ASSLNGGGSVNEQF

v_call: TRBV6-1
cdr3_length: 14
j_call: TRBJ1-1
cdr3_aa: ASSEGFQGMNTEAF

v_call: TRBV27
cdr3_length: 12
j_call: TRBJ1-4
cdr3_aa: ASSLGTWSEKLF

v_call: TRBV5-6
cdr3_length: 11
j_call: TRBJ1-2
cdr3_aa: ASSFQGAYGYT

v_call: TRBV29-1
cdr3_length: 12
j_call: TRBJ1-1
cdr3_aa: SVEFPPVNTEAF

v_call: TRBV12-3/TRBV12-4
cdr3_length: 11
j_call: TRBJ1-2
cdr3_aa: ASTYGGAPGYT

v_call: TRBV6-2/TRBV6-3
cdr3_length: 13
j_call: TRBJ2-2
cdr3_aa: ASSLSGMNTGELF

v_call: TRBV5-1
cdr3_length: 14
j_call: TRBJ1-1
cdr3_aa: ASSFTNSGPNTEAF

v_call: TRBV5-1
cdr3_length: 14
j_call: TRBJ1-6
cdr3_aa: ASSLQVLGSNSPLH

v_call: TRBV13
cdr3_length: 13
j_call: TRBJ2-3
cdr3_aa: ASSSTGRSPDTQY

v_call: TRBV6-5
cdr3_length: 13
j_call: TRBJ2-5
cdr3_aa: ASGVNSAGEETQY

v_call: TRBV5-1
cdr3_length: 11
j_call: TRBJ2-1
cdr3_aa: ASSIDRYNEQF

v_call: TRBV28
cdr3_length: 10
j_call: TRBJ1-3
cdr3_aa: ASSLRGNTIY

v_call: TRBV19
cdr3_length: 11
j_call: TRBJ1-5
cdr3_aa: ASRDSLNQPQH

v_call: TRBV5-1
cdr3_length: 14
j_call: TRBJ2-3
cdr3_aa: ASSTSGTRGTDTQY

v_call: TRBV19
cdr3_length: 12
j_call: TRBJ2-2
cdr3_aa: ASKTGLSNGELF

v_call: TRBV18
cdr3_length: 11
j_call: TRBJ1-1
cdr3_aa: ASSPAGNTEAF

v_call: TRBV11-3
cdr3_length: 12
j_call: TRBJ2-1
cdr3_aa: ASSLGQGGNEQF

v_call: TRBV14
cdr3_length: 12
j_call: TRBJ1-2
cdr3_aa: ASSPYTTNYGYT

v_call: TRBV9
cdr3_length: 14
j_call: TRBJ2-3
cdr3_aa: ASSVDLGRDTDTQY

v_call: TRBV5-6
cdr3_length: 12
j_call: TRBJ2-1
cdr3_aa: ASSLEPTGSEQF

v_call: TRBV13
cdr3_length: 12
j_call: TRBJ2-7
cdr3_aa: ASSKSGQGVEQY

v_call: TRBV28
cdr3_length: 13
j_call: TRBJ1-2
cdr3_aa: ASSTLPERNYGYT

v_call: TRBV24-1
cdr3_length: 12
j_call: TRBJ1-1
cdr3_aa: ATRQGRGNTEAF

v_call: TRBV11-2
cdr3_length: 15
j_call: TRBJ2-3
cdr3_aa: ASEVAGALHRTDTQY

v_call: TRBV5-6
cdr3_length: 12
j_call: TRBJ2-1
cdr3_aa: ASRNRGLYNEQF

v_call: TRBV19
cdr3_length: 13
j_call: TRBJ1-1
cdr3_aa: ATKTRQGRDTEAF

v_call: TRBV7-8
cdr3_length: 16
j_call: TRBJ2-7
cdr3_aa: ASSRGLAGASLSHEQY

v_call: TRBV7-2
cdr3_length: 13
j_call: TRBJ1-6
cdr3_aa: ASSQRGGYNSPLH

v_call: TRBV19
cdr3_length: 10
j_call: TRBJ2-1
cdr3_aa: ASSIGTGGQF

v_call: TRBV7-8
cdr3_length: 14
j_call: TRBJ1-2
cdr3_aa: ASSPGGIRGPYGYT

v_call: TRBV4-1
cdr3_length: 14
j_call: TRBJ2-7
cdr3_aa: ASSQETGRGSYEQY

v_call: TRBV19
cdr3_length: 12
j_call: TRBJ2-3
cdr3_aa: ATTLAVGTDTQY

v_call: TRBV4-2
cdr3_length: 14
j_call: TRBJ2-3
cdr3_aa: ASSPLRGGSTDTQY

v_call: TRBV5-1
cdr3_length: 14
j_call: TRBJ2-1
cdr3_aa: ASSSTGSGSGNEQF

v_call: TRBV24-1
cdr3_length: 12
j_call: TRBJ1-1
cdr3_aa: ATSDTGRNTEAF

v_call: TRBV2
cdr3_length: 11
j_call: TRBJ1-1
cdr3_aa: ASSRQGWTEAF

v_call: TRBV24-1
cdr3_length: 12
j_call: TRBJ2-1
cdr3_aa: ATSDFTGLNEQF

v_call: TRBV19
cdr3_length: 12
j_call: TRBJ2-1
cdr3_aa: ASSRNRAKDEQF

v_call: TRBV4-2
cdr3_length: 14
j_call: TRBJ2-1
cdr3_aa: ASSQAGAGGYNEQF

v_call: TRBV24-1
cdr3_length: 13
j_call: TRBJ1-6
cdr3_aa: ATSDSRQGNSPLH

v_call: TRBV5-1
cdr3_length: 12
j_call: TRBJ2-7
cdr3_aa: ASSPISLAYEQY

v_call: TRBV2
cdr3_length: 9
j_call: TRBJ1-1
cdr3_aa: ASSRTVQAF

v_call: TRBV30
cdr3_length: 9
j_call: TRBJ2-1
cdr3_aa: AWSRGNEQF

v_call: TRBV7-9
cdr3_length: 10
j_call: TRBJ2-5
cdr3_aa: ASNTGRETQY

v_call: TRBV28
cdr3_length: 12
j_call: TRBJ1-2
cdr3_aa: ASSLLASAYGYT

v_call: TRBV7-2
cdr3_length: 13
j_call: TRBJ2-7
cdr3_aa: ASSLVGATSYEQY

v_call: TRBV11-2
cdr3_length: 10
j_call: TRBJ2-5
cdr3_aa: ASSRLGETQY

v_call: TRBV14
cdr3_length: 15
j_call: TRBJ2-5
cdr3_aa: ASSQRKDSLYQETQY

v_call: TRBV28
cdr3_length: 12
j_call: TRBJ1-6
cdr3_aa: ASTRTGLVSPLH

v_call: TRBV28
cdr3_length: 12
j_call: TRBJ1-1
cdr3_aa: ASSLPGAETEAF

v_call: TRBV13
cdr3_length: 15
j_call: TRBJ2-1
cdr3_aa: ASSLGWSGGAINEQF

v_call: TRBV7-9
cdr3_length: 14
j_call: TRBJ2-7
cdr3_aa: ASSLPTSGTTYEQY